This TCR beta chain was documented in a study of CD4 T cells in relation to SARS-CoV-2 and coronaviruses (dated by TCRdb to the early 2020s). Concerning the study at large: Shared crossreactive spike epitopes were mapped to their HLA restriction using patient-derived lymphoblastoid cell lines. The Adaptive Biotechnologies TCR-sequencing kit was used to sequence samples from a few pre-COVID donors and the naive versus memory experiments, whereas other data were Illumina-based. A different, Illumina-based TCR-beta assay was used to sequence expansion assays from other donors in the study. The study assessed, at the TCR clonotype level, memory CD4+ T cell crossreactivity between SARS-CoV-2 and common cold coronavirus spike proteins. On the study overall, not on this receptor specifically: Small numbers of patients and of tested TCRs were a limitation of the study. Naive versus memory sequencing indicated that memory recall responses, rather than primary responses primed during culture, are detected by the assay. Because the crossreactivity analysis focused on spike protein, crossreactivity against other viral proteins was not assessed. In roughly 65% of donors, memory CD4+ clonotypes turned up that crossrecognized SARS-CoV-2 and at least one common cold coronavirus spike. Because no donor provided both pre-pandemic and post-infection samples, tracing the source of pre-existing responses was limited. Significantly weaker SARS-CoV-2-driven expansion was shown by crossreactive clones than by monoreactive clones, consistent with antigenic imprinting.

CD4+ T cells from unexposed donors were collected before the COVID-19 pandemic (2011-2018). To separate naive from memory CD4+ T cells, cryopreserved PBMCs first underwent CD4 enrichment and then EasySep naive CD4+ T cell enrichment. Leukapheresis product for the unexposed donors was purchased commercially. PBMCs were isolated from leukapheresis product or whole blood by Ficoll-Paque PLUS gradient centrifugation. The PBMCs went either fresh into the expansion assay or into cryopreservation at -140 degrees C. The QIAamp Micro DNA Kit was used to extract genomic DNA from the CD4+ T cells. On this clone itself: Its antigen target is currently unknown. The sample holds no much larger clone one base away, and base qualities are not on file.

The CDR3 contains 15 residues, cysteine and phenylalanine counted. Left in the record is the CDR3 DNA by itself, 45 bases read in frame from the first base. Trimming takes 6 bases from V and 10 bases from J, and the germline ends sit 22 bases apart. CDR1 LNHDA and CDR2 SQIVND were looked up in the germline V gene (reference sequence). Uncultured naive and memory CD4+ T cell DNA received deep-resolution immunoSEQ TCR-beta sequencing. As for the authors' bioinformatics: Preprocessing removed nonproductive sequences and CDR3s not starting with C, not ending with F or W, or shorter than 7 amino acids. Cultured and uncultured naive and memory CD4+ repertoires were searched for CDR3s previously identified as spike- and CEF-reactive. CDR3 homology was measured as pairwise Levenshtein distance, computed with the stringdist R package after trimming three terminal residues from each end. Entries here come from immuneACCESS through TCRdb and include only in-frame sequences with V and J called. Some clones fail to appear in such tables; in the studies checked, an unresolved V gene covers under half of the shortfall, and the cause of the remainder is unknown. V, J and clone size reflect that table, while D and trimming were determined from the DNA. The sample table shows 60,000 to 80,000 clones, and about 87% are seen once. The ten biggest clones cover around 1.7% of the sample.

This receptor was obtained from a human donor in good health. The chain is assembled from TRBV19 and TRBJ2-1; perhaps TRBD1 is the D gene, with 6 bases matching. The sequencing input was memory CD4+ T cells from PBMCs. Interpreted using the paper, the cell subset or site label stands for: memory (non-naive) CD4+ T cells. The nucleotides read TGTGCCAGTAGACGAACCCCGGGACCCAGGGGCGAGCAGTTCTTC. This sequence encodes CASRRTPGPRGEQFF.